This T cell receptor beta chain was recorded in a study of T cell changes during pregnancy in multiple sclerosis. The table came from immunoSEQ multiplex PCR; TCRdb's copy has only in-frame clones and leaves some out. The sample has under 65,000 clones; roughly 92% are singletons. This CDR3 contains 14 residues. V lost 1 base and J 1 base, leaving 5 bases between the germline ends. Germline CDR1 and CDR2: SGHVS and FNYEAQ. The sequence derives from a female donor with multiple sclerosis, enrolled in a pregnancy study. Sequencing used CD8+ T cells from peripheral blood mononuclear cells, obtained in the third trimester of pregnancy. This chain links TRBV7-6 with TRBJ1-5; D remains ambiguous. This CDR3 is CASSLEPSNQPQHF. In DNA, the CDR3 is TGTGCCAGCAGCTTAGAGCCCAGCAATCAGCCCCAGCATTTT.